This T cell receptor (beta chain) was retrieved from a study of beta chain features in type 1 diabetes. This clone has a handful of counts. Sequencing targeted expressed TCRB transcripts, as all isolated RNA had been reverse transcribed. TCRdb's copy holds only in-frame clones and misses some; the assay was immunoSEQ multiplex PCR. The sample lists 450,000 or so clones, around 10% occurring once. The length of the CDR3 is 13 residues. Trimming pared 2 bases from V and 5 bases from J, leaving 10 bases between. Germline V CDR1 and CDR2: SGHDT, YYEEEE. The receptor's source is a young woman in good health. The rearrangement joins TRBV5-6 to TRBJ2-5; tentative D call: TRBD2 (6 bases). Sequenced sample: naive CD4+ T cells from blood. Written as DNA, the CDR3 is TGTGCCAGCAGCTTAGGACTATTGGAGACCCAGTACTTC. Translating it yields CASSLGLLETQYF.